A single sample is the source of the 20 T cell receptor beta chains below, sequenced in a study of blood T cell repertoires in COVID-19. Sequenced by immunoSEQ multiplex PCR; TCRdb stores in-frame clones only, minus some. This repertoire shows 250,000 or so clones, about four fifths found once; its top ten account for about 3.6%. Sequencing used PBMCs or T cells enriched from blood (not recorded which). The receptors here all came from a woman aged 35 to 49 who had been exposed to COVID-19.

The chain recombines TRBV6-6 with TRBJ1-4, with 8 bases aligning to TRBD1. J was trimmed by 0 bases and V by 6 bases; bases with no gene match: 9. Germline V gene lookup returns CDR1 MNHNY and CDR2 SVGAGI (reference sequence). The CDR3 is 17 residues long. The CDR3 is CASSRSGTGATNEKLFF. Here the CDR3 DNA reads TGTGCCAGCAGCCGATCCGGGACAGGTGCAACTAATGAAAAACTGTTTTTT.

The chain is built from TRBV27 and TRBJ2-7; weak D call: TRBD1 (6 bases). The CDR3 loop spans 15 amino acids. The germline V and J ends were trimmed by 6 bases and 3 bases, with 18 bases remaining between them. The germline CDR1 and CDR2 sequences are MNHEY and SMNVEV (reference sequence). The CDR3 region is CASRPRDRRFYEQYF. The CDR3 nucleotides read TGTGCCAGCAGACCTAGAGACAGGAGATTCTACGAGCAGTACTTC.

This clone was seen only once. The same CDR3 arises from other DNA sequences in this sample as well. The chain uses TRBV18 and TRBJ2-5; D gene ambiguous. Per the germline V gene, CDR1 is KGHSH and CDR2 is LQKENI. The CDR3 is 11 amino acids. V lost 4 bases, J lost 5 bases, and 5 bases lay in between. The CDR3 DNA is TGTGCCAGCTCACGAGGCGAGACCCAGTACTTC. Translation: CASSRGETQYF.

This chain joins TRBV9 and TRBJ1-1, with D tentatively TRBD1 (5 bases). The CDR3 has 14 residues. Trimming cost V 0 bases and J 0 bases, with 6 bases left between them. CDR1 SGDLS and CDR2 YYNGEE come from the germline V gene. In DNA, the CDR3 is TGTGCCAGCAGCGTAGCAGGGCTGAACACTGAAGCTTTCTTT. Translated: CASSVAGLNTEAFF.

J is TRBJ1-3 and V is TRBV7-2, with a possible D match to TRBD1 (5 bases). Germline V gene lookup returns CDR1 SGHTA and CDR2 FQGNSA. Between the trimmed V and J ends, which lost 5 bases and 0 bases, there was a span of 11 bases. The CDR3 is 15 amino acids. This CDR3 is CASSRAGGSGNTIYF. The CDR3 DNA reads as TGTGCCAGCAGCCGGGCGGGGGGCTCTGGAAACACCATATATTTT.

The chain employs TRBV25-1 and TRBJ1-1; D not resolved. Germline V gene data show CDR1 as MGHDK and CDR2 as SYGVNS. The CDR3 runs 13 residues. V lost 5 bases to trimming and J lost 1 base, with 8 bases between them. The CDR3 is CASSPTRNTEAFF. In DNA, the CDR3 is TGTGCCAGCAGTCCGACAAGGAACACTGAAGCTTTCTTT.

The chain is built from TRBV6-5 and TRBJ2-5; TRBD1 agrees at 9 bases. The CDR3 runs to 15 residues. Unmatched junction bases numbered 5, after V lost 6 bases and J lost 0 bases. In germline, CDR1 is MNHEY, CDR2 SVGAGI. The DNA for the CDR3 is TGTGCCAGCAGGACACAGGGGGCCAACCAAGAGACCCAGTACTTC. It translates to CASRTQGANQETQYF.

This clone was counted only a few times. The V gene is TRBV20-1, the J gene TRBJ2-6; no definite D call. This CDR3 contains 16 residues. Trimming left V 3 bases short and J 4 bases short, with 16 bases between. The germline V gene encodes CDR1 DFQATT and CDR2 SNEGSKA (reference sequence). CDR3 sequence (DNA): TGCAGTGCTAGTGGATCCTCTAGAGGAGGGGCCAACGTCCTGACTTTC. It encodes CSASGSSRGGANVLTF.

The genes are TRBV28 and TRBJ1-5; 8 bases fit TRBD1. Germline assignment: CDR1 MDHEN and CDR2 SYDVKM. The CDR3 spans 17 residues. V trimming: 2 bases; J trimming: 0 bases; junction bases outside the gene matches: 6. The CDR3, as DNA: TGTGCCAGCAGTTTAAGGGCAGGGGGCTATAGCAATCAGCCCCAGCATTTT. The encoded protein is CASSLRAGGYSNQPQHF. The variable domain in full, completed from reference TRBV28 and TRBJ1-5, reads DVKVTQSSRYLVKRTGEKVFLECVQDMDHENMFWYRQDPGLGLRLIYFSYDVKMKEKGDIPEGYSVSREKKERFSLILESASTNQTSMYLCASSLRAGGYSNQPQHFGDGTRLSIL.

This chain's CDR3 is CASSPPRGWTGGNEKLFF. In DNA form, the CDR3 reads TGTGCCAGCAGTCCACCGAGGGGGTGGACAGGGGGGAATGAAAAACTGTTTTTT. The J gene is TRBJ1-4, the V gene TRBV28, with 10 bases identical to TRBD1. The V gene end was trimmed by 5 bases and the J gene end by 5 bases; junction bases not matched to a gene: 14. This CDR3 spans 18 amino acids. Germline CDR1 and CDR2: MDHEN and SYDVKM.

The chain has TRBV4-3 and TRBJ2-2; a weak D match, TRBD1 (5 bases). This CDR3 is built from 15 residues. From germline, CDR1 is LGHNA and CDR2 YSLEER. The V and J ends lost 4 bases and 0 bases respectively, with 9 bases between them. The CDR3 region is CASSPWTSNTGELFF. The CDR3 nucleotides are TGCGCCAGCAGCCCCTGGACATCGAACACCGGGGAGCTGTTTTTT.

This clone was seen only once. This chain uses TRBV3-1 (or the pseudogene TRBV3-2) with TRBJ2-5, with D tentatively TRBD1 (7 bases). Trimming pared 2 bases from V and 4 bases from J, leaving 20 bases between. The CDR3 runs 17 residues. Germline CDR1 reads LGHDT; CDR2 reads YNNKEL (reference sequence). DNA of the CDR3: TGTGCCAGCAGCCAAAGACAGGGAGGAGGTATGCGAGAGACCCAGTACTTC. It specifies CASSQRQGGGMRETQYF.

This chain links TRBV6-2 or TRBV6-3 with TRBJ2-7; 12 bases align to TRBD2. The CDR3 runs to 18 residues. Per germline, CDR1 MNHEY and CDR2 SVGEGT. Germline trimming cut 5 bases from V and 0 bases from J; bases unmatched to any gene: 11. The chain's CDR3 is CASSTPSLAGGSSYEQYF. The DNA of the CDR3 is TGTGCCAGCAGTACCCCGTCGCTAGCGGGGGGGAGCTCCTACGAGCAGTACTTC.

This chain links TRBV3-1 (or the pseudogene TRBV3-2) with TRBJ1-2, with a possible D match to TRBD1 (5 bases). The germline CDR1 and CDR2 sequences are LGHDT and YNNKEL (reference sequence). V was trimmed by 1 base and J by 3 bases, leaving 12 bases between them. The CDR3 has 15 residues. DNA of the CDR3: TGTGCCAGCAGCCAAGGTGCGGGACGGCACTATGGCTACACCTTC. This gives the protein CASSQGAGRHYGYTF.

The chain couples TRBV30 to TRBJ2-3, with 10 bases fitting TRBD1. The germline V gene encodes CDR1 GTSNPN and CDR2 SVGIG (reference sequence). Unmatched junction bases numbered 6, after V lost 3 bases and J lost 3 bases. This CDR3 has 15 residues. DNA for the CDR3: TGTGCCTGGAGCCGGGGACAGGGGTGGACAGATACGCAGTATTTT. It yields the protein CAWSRGQGWTDTQYF. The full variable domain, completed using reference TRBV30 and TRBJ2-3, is SQTIHQWPATLVQPVGSPLSLECTVEGTSNPNLYWYRQAAGRGLQLLFYSVGIGQISSEVPQNLSASRPQDRQFILSSKKLLLSDSGFYLCAWSRGQGWTDTQYFGPGTRLTVL.

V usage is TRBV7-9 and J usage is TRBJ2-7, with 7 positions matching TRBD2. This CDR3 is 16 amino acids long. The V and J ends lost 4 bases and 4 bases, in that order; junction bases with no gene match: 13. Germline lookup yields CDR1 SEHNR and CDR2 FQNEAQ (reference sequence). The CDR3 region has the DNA TGTGCCAGCAGCTGGGGGAGGGACGAAGATGGGTACGAGCAGTACTTC. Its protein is CASSWGRDEDGYEQYF.

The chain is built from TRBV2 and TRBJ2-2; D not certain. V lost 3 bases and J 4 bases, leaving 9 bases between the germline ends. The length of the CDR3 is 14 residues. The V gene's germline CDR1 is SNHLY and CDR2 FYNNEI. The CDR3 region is CASSDWQATGELFF. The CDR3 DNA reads TGTGCCAGCAGTGATTGGCAGGCCACCGGGGAGCTGTTTTTT.

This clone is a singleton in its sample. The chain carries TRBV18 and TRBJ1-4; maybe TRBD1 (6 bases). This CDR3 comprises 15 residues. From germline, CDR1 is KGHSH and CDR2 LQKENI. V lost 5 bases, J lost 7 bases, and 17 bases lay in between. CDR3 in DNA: TGTGCCAGCTCATCTAGTATCGGGACAAGTGAAAAACTGTTTTTT. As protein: CASSSSIGTSEKLFF.

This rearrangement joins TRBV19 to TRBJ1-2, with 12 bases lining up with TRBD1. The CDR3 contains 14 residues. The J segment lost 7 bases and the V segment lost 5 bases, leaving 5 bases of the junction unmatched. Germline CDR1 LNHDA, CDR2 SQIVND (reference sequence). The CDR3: CASSPGQGASGYTF. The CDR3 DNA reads TGTGCCAGTAGTCCGGGACAGGGGGCTAGTGGCTACACCTTC.

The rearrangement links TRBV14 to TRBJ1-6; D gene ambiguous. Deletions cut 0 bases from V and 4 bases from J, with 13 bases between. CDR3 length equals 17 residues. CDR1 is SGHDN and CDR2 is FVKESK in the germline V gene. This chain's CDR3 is CASSQERQRPYNSPLHF. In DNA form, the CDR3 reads TGTGCCAGCAGCCAAGAAAGGCAGAGGCCTTATAATTCACCCCTCCACTTT.